This T cell receptor (beta chain) was retrieved from a study of cytomegalovirus exposure and HLA in healthy donors. The PCR was carried out with 60 Vbeta primers and 13 Jbeta primers. The protocol was immunoSEQ multiplex PCR, while the TCRdb copy is restricted to in-frame clones and leaves out a portion. The table lists some 120,000 clones, over 60% of them singletons. Germline CDR1 and CDR2: MGHRA and YSYEKL. The CDR3 sequence is 17 residues long. The V end was cut by 1 base, the J end by 4 bases, with 19 bases between. The J gene is TRBJ2-5, the V gene TRBV4-1, with a possible D match to TRBD2 (7 bases). This receptor was obtained from a man aged 25 to 40 in good health and CMV-seropositive. Input material: PBMCs. The CDR3 sequence: CASSQVSSLRGGETQYF. For the CDR3, the DNA is TGCGCCAGCAGCCAAGTAAGCAGCCTGAGGGGGGGAGAGACCCAGTACTTC.